These 6 T cell receptor beta chains were sequenced from one sample in a study of early T cells in non-severe SARS-CoV-2 infection. TCRdb reprocessed the 5' RACE reads with MiXCR, giving one entry per CDR3 protein. The data contain 50,000 to 70,000 distinct CDR3 sequences, under 10% of them singletons. The sequenced sample consisted of whole blood. The receptor set was obtained from an adult who was a healthcare worker with PCR-confirmed SARS-CoV-2 infection or an uninfected control (not recorded which).

This clonotype was picked up many times. The chain uses TRBV11-2 and TRBJ2-2; D might be TRBD1 or TRBD2, each matching 5 bases. The CDR3 is made up of 17 amino acids. Germline V gives CDR1 SGHAT, CDR2 FQNNGV. The V gene lost 3 bases and the J gene lost 2 bases, with 16 bases spanning the gap. The CDR3 DNA reads TGTGCCAGCAGCTTCGGGGCGTGGGGCAGAAACACCGGGGAGCTGTTTTTT. Its translation is CASSFGAWGRNTGELFF.

This clonotype has ten or more counts. The rearrangement uses TRBV12-3 or TRBV12-4 and TRBJ2-4; the match to TRBD2 covers 10 bases. The trim removed 2 bases at V and 3 bases at J, leaving 4 bases unmatched. CDR3 size: 16 residues. CDR3 nucleotide sequence: TGTGCCAGCAGTTTATCTAGCGGGAGTGGCAAAAACATTCAGTACTTC. Amino acids: CASSLSSGSGKNIQYF.

Many counts were recorded for this clonotype. V usage is TRBV19 and J usage is TRBJ2-1; unclear D gene. This CDR3 is built from 13 residues. The V gene's germline CDR1 is LNHDA and CDR2 SQIVND (reference sequence). V lost 3 bases, J lost 8 bases, and 11 bases lay in between. DNA of the CDR3: TGTGCCAGTAGTATGACCCGGTCGGATGAGCAGTTCTTC. It is translated as CASSMTRSDEQFF.

The chain couples TRBV3-1 to TRBJ2-3, with D maybe TRBD2 (5 bases). Looked up from germline, CDR1 is LGHDT and CDR2 is YNNKEL (reference sequence). CDR3 length: 15 amino acids. V was shortened by 4 bases and J by 0 bases, with 11 bases between the two germline ends. The CDR3 loop reads CASSPSGRSTDTQYF. The CDR3 DNA follows: TGTGCCAGCAGCCCCTCGGGAAGGAGCACAGATACGCAGTATTTT.

This clonotype was recorded a few times. The V and J genes are TRBV21-1 and TRBJ2-4; TRBD2 reflects the table's D call only, with no check against the DNA. TRBV21-1 is deemed a pseudogene. The CDR3 is 16 residues long. CDR3: CASSKEGRPAKNIQYF. CDR3 sequence (DNA): TGTGCCAGCAGCAAAGAGGGCAGACCAGCCAAAAACATTCAGTACTTC.

The V call is TRBV20-1, the J call TRBJ2-7; D not certain. V lost 6 bases to trimming and J lost 1 base, with 10 bases between them. The CDR3 has 12 amino acids. Germline V CDR1 and CDR2: DFQATT, SNEGSKA (reference sequence). The CDR3 nucleotides are TGCAGTGCCCTTCCCCAATCCTACGAGCAGTACTTC. Translated: CSALPQSYEQYF.